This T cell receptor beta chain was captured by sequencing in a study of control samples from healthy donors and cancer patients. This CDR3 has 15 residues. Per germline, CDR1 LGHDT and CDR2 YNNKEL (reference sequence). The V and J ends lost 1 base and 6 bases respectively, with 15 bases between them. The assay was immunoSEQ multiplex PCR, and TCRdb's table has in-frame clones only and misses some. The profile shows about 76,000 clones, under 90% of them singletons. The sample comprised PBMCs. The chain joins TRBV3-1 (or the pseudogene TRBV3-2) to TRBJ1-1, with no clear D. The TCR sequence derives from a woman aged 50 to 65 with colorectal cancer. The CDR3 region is CASSQGNNDGAEAFF. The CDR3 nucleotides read TGTGCCAGCAGCCAAGGCAACAACGATGGAGCTGAAGCTTTCTTT.